Below, one T cell receptor (beta chain) is given with its context. This entry comes from a study of control samples from healthy donors and cancer patients. Here immunoSEQ multiplex PCR was the method, and the copy in TCRdb shows in-frame clones only, minus some. The sample carries over 60,000 clones, 85% to 90% recorded once. Trimming took 2 bases from V and 3 from J, leaving 4 bases between them. Germline CDR1 reads DFQATT; CDR2 reads SNEGSKA (reference sequence). This CDR3 is 11 amino acids long. The specimen sequenced was PBMCs. The receptor was isolated from an older woman with head and neck cancer. The J gene is TRBJ2-5, the V gene TRBV20-1; D remains unclear. The CDR3 DNA follows: TGCAGTGCTAGACGAAAAGAGACCCAGTACTTC. Protein sequence: CSARRKETQYF.